The text below deals with one T cell receptor beta chain. What it binds is unknown. The source of the PBMCs was approximately 9.5 ml of fresh peripheral blood. These data are taken from a study of Graves' ophthalmopathy and Graves' hyperthyroidism. Study summary: Peripheral blood (taken before any treatment) was collected at initial diagnosis. Regarding the study as a whole: Predictions made by the model for ophthalmopathy progression reached approximately 71% sensitivity and 72% to 85% specificity. A 13-signature model separated ophthalmopathy from stable hyperthyroidism, just over 85% sensitivity, roughly 81% specificity.

V lost 1 base and J 4 bases, leaving 11 bases between the germline ends. Per germline, CDR1 MGHDK and CDR2 SYGVNS. There are 15 residues in the CDR3. RNA transcripts were the source from which TCR beta CDR3 regions were amplified. HTBI primers served in a first-round RT-PCR, which a second-round multiplex PCR followed. From the multiplex PCR reads, TCRdb called clonotypes with MiXCR, one entry per CDR3 protein. The table records 350,000 to 400,000 distinct CDR3 sequences, 15% to 20% of them present only once. The chain combines TRBV25-1 with TRBJ1-5, with D perhaps TRBD1 (6 bases). Sequencing used peripheral blood. This clonotype was sampled from a woman between 18 and 30 years old with Graves' ophthalmopathy. In nucleotides, the CDR3 is TGTGCCAGCAGTGAATCTGACAGGCCGAATCAGCCCCAGCATTTT. Protein product: CASSESDRPNQPQHF.